Below, one T cell receptor (beta chain) is given with its context. The same CDR3 arises from other DNA sequences in this sample as well. This entry belongs to a study of blood T cell repertoires in COVID-19. Assay: immunoSEQ multiplex PCR; the TCRdb copy retains only in-frame clones and omits some. The sample lists about 70,000 clones; approximately 84% were seen once. CDR1 is SGDLS, CDR2 YYNGEE, per germline. V lost 4 bases to trimming and J lost 3 bases, with 9 bases between them. The CDR3 runs to 13 residues. Sequences were obtained from peripheral blood. The chain joins TRBV9 to TRBJ2-3, with TRBD2 as a possible D gene (5 bases). This clonotype originated in a human donor in a cohort sampled during active COVID-19. The CDR3, as DNA: TGTGCCAGCAGCTGGCGAGGGACAGATACGCAGTATTTT. Amino acid sequence: CASSWRGTDTQYF.